This T cell receptor beta chain is drawn from a study of cytomegalovirus exposure and HLA in healthy donors. The PCR contained 60 Vbeta and 13 Jbeta primers. Profiling relied on immunoSEQ multiplex PCR, and the TCRdb table lists in-frame clones only, not all of them. The table has 150,000 to 200,000 clones, about 86% seen once. Study-level results: In a later analysis, compared with equally common non-associated chains, HLA-associated beta chains were more expanded. Cytomegalovirus-associated status was assigned to fewer than 200 TCR beta chains.

From germline, CDR1 is SEHNR and CDR2 FQNEAQ (reference sequence). The CDR3 has 15 amino acids. V was pared by 4 bases and J by 10 bases, with 13 bases of the junction left unmatched. The count of this clone is one. The antigen is not known. This receptor was obtained from a woman aged 18-29 years in good health and CMV-seropositive. V gene TRBV7-9 combines with J gene TRBJ2-1; 7 bases match TRBD1. The sample taken for sequencing was PBMCs. The CDR3 DNA reads as TGTGCCAGCAGCTCTCCCGTGACAGGGATTCGCGAGCAGTTCTTC. This encodes CASSSPVTGIREQFF.